This T cell receptor beta chain was profiled in a study of OX40 agonist ivuxolimab in advanced cancers. Study results and caveats: The study found among the lowest clonal expansion in partial responders at 0.1-3.0 mg/kg.

Measured with immunoSEQ multiplex PCR; TCRdb has only the in-frame clones, and not every one. The table has about 91,000 clones, around 85% seen once; the top ten hold approximately 0.22%. Germline V gene lookup returns CDR1 SGHAT and CDR2 FQNNGV. There are 14 residues in the CDR3. Trimming cost V 1 base and J 4 bases, with 8 bases left between them. Points on this clone: As yet, its antigen is unknown.

The sample here was CD4+ or CD8+ T cells sorted from blood, taken in a trial of the OX40 agonist ivuxolimab. The receptor comes from an adult with an advanced solid tumor such as melanoma, head and neck, liver or kidney cancer. The chain couples TRBV11-2 to TRBJ1-5; no reliable D call. The CDR3 sequence is CASSLGVGNQPQHF. CDR3 DNA sequence: TGTGCCAGCAGCTTAGGGGTGGGGAATCAGCCCCAGCATTTT.